This paragraph covers one T cell receptor beta chain sequence. What it recognizes is unknown. The amount of total RNA extracted per sample was at least 6 micrograms. A sample-barcoded 5' primer and a J-beta primer mix were used in a second PCR of about 7 to 11 cycles. In TCRdb, the 5' RACE reads were re-called with MiXCR into one record per CDR3 protein. This table has 550,000 to 700,000 distinct CDR3 sequences, about 25% appearing once. This record comes from a study of blood T cells in healthy people across ages. Study details: For every two T cells, template switching captured about one barcoded beta molecule.

The CDR3 loop spans 14 amino acids. Trimming removed 5 bases from V and 2 bases from J, with 10 bases in between. Germline V gene sequence: CDR1 KGHSH, CDR2 LQKENI. Overall study findings and caveats: A roughly linear fall in TCR beta diversity per million T cells was seen with increasing age. More naive CD4+ cells and higher diversity were found in long-lived than in aged donors.

The rearrangement links TRBV18 to TRBJ1-5; D not certain. This receptor was identified in a woman aged 70-85 years in good health. The sample taken for sequencing was blood. CDR3 region: CASSAERGNQPQHF. CDR3 DNA: TGTGCCAGCTCAGCGGAGAGGGGCAATCAGCCCCAGCATTTT.